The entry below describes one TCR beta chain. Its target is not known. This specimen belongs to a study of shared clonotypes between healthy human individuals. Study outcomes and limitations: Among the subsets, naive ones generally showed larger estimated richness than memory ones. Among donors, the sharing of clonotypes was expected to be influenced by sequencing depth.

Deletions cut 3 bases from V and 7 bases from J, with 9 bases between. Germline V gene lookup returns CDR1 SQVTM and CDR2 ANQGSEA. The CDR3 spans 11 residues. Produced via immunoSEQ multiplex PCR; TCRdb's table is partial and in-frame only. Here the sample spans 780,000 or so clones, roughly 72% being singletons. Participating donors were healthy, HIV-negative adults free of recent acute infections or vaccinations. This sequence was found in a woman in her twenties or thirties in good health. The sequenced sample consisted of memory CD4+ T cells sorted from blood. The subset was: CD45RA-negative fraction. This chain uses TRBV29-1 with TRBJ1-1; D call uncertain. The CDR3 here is CSVEGRLEAFF. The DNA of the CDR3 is TGCAGCGTTGAGGGAAGGCTTGAAGCTTTCTTT.